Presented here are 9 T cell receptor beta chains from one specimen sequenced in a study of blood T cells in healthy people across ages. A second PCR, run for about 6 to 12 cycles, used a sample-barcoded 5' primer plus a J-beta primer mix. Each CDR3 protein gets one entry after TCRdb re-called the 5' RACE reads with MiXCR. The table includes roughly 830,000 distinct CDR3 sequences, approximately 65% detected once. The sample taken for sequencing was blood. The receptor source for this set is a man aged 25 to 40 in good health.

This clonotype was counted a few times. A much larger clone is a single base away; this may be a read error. CDR3 DNA sequence: TGTGCCAGCATCCGCACAGATACGCAGTATTTT. Translating gives CASIRTDTQYF. The rearrangement joins TRBV3-1 to TRBJ2-3, with unresolved D. The CDR3 extends over 11 amino acids. The ends were cut back, 7 bases at V and 1 base at J, with 3 bases in the middle. The germline V gene has CDR1 LGHDT and CDR2 YNNKEL (reference sequence).

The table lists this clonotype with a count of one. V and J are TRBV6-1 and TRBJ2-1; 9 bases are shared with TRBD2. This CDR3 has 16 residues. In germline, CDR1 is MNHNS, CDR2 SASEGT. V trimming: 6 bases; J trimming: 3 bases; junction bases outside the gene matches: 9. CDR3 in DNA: TGTGCCAGCAGAGGACTAGCGTCCATTCGCTACAATGAGCAGTTCTTC. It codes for CASRGLASIRYNEQFF.

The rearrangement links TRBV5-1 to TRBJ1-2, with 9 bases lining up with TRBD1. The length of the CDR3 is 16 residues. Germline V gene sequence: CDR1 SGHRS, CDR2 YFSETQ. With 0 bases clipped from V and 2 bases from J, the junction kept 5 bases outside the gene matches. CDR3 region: CASSLDQDRGNYGYTF. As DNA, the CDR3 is TGCGCCAGCAGCTTGGACCAGGACAGGGGCAACTATGGCTACACCTTC.

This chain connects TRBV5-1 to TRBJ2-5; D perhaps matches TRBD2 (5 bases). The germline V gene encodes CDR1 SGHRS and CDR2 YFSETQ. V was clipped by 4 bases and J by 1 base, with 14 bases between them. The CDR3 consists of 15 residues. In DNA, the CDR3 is TGCGCCAGCAGCCGGGTGGGGAGTGGCCAAGAGACCCAGTACTTC. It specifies CASSRVGSGQETQYF.

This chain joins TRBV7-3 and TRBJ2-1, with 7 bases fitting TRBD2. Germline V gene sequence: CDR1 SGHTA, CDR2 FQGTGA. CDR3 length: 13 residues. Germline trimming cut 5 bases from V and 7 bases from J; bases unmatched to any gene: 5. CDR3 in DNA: TGTGCCAGCAGCCGGGGGGTAGAAAATGAGCAGTTCTTC. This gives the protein CASSRGVENEQFF.

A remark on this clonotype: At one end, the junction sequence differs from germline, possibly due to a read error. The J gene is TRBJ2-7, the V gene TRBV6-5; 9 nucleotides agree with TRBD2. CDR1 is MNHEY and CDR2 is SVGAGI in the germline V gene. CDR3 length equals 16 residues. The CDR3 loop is CASCYSLLAGSYEQYF. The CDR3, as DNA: TGTGCCAGCTGTTACTCGTTGCTAGCGGGGTCATACGAGCAGTACTTC.

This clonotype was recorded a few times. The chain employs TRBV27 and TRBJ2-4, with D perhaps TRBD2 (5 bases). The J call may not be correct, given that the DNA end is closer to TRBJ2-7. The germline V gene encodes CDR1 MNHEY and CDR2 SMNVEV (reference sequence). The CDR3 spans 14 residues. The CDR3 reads CASSLAGAVYEQYF. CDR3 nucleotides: TGTGCCAGCAGTTTGGCTGGAGCGGTCTACGAGCAGTACTTC.

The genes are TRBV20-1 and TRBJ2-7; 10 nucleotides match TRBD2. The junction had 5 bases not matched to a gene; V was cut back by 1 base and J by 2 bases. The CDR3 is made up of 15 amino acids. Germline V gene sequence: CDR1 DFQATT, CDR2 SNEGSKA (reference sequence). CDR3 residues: CSARARTSGTYEQYF. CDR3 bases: TGCAGTGCTAGAGCCCGGACTAGCGGTACCTACGAGCAGTACTTC.

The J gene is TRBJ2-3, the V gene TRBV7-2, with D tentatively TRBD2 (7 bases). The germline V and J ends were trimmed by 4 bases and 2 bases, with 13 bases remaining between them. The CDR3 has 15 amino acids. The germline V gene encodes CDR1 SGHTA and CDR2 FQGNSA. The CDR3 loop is CASSSGAGATDTQYF. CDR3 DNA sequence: TGTGCCAGCAGCTCGGGGGCGGGGGCCACAGATACGCAGTATTTT.